The 28 T cell receptor beta chains presented below share a single source sample, sequenced in a study of blood T cell repertoires in COVID-19. Libraries were prepared by immunoSEQ multiplex PCR; TCRdb keeps only in-frame clonotypes and omits some of them. The sample gives 45,000 to 55,000 clones, approximately 82% of which show up once; approximately 5.3% is in the top ten. Material: peripheral blood. The source is a human donor in a cohort sampled during active COVID-19.

V is TRBV9 and J is TRBJ2-2; D is possibly TRBD2 (5 bases). This CDR3 region has 15 residues. The V end lost 6 bases, the J end lost 5 bases, and 17 bases lay between the germline ends. The V gene's germline CDR1 is SGDLS and CDR2 YYNGEE. The CDR3 region has the DNA TGTGCCAGCACCCAAAGACGGGATATTACCGGGGAGCTGTTTTTT. This sequence encodes CASTQRRDITGELFF.

This clone has only a few counts. The rearrangement links TRBV6-5 to TRBJ1-1; no firm D call. This CDR3 has 13 residues. CDR1 is MNHEY and CDR2 is SVGAGI in the germline V gene. V was pared by 5 bases and J by 1 base, with 8 bases between. DNA for the CDR3: TGTGCCAGCAGTATTCCCGGGAACACTGAAGCTTTCTTT. This codes for CASSIPGNTEAFF.

By share of the sample, this clone is medium-sized. The chain is built from TRBV4-3 and TRBJ2-3; unclear D gene. There are 14 residues in the CDR3. Germline assignment: CDR1 LGHNA and CDR2 YSLEER. Trimming removed 2 bases from V and 3 bases from J, with 9 bases in between. As DNA, the CDR3 is TGCGCCAGCAGCCAACTCCCGACAACAGATACGCAGTATTTT. Translation gives CASSQLPTTDTQYF.

The V and J genes are TRBV19 and TRBJ1-5, with TRBD1 matching 7 bases. Germline assignment: CDR1 LNHDA and CDR2 SQIVND (reference sequence). This CDR3 comprises 17 residues. V trimming: 4 bases; J trimming: 0 bases; junction bases outside the gene matches: 9. The DNA for the CDR3 is TGTGCCAGTAGTACCACCGGGACAGTTTATAGCAATCAGCCCCAGCATTTT. Encoded protein: CASSTTGTVYSNQPQHF. Full variable domain (missing parts from reference TRBV19 and TRBJ1-5): DGGITQSPKYLFRKEGQNVTLSCEQNLNHDAMYWYRQDPGQGLRLIYYSQIVNDFQKGDIAEGYSVSREKKESFPLTVTSAQKNPTAFYLCASSTTGTVYSNQPQHFGDGTRLSIL.

J is TRBJ2-5 and V is TRBV7-7; 7 bases map to TRBD2. The CDR3 has 15 residues. Trimming at V came to 0 bases and at J to 0 bases, leaving 1 base not matched to a gene. Germline CDR1 SSHAT, CDR2 FNYEAQ (reference sequence). CDR3 bases: TGTGCCAGCAGCTTAGCAGCGGGGAACCAAGAGACCCAGTACTTC. This encodes CASSLAAGNQETQYF.

The chain employs TRBV12-3 or TRBV12-4 and TRBJ1-2, with a possible D match to TRBD1 (6 bases). The length of the CDR3 is 13 residues. Trimming took 6 bases from V and 8 from J, leaving 16 bases between them. The CDR3 here is CASSPVGAEGYTF. The CDR3 nucleotides are TGTGCCAGCAGCCCCGTGGGGGCGGAAGGCTACACCTTC.

The CDR3 DNA sequence: TGCGCCAGCAGCTTGACGGGCAATCAGCCCCAGCATTTT. Protein: CASSLTGNQPQHF. The rearrangement uses TRBV5-1 and TRBJ1-5, with unresolved D. Germline assignment: CDR1 SGHRS and CDR2 YFSETQ. This CDR3 comprises 13 residues. The V gene lost 1 base and the J gene lost 2 bases, with 4 bases spanning the gap.

The gene calls are TRBV14 and TRBJ2-5; 15 positions match TRBD2. With 6 bases clipped from V and 4 bases from J, the junction kept 9 bases outside the gene matches. Germline-derived CDR1 and CDR2 are SGHDN and FVKESK. The length of the CDR3 is 17 residues. Here the CDR3 reads CASSPWTSGGAGETQYF. CDR3 coding DNA: TGTGCCAGCAGTCCCTGGACTAGCGGGGGGGCCGGAGAGACCCAGTACTTC.

The V and J genes are TRBV11-3 and TRBJ2-3; 10 bases align to TRBD2. The CDR3 runs to 15 residues. Germline assignment: CDR1 SGHNT and CDR2 YENEEA. The V and J ends lost 5 bases and 3 bases, in that order; junction bases with no gene match: 5. The CDR3 DNA reads TGTGCCAGCAGCCGTAATAGCGGGGGGACAGATACGCAGTATTTT. Translating it yields CASSRNSGGTDTQYF.

J is TRBJ1-2 and V is TRBV5-1; D not resolved. This CDR3 comprises 15 residues. Trimming shortened V by 0 bases and J by 0 bases, and 9 bases separated the two germline ends. Germline loops: CDR1 SGHRS, CDR2 YFSETQ. The CDR3 loop reads CASSLGGAANYGYTF. The CDR3 DNA is TGCGCCAGCAGCTTGGGAGGAGCGGCTAACTATGGCTACACCTTC. Using reference TRBV5-1 and TRBJ1-2 for the parts outside the CDR3, the full variable domain is KAGVTQTPRYLIKTRGQQVTLSCSPISGHRSVSWYQQTPGQGLQFLFEYFSETQRNKGNFPGRFSGRQFSNSRSEMNVSTLELGDSALYLCASSLGGAANYGYTFGSGTRLTVV.

J is TRBJ1-2 and V is TRBV28; D is undetermined. The CDR3 loop spans 15 amino acids. Germline CDR1 reads MDHEN; CDR2 reads SYDVKM. Trimming took 1 base from V and 3 from J, leaving 12 bases between them. Here the CDR3 DNA reads TGTGCCAGCAGTTTATTTCGGGGAGGGTACTATGGCTACACCTTC. Translated: CASSLFRGGYYGYTF.

Written as DNA, the CDR3 is TGTGCCAGCAGCCCCGGACTGACGAATGAAAAACTGTTTTTT. Translating it yields CASSPGLTNEKLFF. This chain uses TRBV7-9 with TRBJ1-4; D remains unclear. The CDR3 consists of 14 residues. CDR1 is SEHNR, CDR2 FQNEAQ, per germline (reference sequence). The V and J ends lost 5 bases and 5 bases respectively, with 12 bases between them.

This chain connects TRBV7-2 to TRBJ2-7, with 8 bases matching TRBD2. CDR1 is SGHTA, CDR2 FQGNSA, per germline. The CDR3 loop spans 14 amino acids. With 5 bases clipped from V and 4 bases from J, the junction kept 7 bases outside the gene matches. In DNA form, the CDR3 reads TGTGCCAGCAGCGGAACGGGAGGGAAATACGAGCAGTACTTC. This translates into CASSGTGGKYEQYF.

This chain joins TRBV18 and TRBJ2-7; perhaps TRBD2 as D (6 bases). CDR3 length: 13 amino acids. Trimming pared 6 bases from V and 7 bases from J, leaving 16 bases between. Germline V gives CDR1 KGHSH, CDR2 LQKENI. CDR3 nucleotides: TGTGCCAGCTCCCAAGGCACGGCGGGGGAGCAGTACTTC. It specifies CASSQGTAGEQYF.

This chain connects TRBV7-2 to TRBJ1-1, with D unresolved. The CDR3 consists of 18 residues. Trimming took 1 base from V and 1 from J, leaving 19 bases between them. Germline values: CDR1 SGHTA, CDR2 FQGNSA. The CDR3 loop is CASSLVAPRRASNTEAFF. The CDR3 nucleotides read TGTGCCAGCAGCTTAGTGGCACCGAGGAGGGCCTCGAACACTGAAGCTTTCTTT.

The chain links TRBV28 to TRBJ2-7, with D maybe TRBD2 (6 bases). CDR1 and CDR2 from the germline V gene are MDHEN and SYDVKM. The V and J ends lost 7 bases and 4 bases respectively, with 14 bases between them. The CDR3 extends over 13 amino acids. The CDR3 region has the DNA TGTGCCAGCATGGGACTGAGCGGGTACGAGCAGTACTTC. Translation: CASMGLSGYEQYF. Supplemented by reference TRBV28 and TRBJ2-7, the full variable domain reads DVKVTQSSRYLVKRTGEKVFLECVQDMDHENMFWYRQDPGLGLRLIYFSYDVKMKEKGDIPEGYSVSREKKERFSLILESASTNQTSMYLCASMGLSGYEQYFGPGTRLTVT.

The genes are TRBV6-2 or TRBV6-3 and TRBJ2-1; the match to TRBD1 covers 8 bases. The CDR3 is 15 residues long. The germline V gene encodes CDR1 MNHEY and CDR2 SVGEGT. V dropped 1 base and J dropped 9; count of bases not matched to a gene: 8. For the CDR3, the DNA is TGTGCCAGCAGTTACTGGAGTCAGGGGGCGGGTGAGCAGTTCTTC. Residues: CASSYWSQGAGEQFF.

This clone was recorded once. The V and J genes are TRBV24-1 and TRBJ2-3; 8 bases agree with TRBD2. Germline CDR1 reads KGHDR; CDR2 reads SFDVKD. The CDR3 covers 17 residues. Trimming at V came to 6 bases and at J to 0 bases, leaving 10 bases not matched to a gene. CDR3 nucleotides: TGTGCCACCAGTAGTGCGAGAACTAGCGGAAGCACAGATACGCAGTATTTT. Amino acid sequence: CATSSARTSGSTDTQYF.

This chain joins TRBV28 and TRBJ2-5; D perhaps matches TRBD2 (7 bases). Germline V gene data show CDR1 as MDHEN and CDR2 as SYDVKM. The CDR3 runs 15 residues. The V end lost 6 bases, the J end lost 5 bases, and 19 bases lay between the germline ends. The CDR3 region has the DNA TGTGCCAGCAGAGAGGGGGGGGCAGGTGGGGAGACCCAGTACTTC. It encodes CASREGGAGGETQYF.

The V call is TRBV5-6, the J call TRBJ1-6, with 8 bases that match TRBD1. Germline V gene data show CDR1 as SGHDT and CDR2 as YYEEEE. The length of the CDR3 is 18 residues. V lost 1 base, J lost 4 bases, and 10 bases stayed unmatched. CDR3 sequence reads: CASSLRRGQALYNSPLHF. CDR3 DNA: TGTGCCAGCAGCTTGAGGAGGGGACAGGCCCTTTATAATTCACCCCTCCACTTT.

This sequence joins TRBV7-2 and TRBJ1-6; 11 nucleotides align to TRBD1. CDR1 and CDR2 from the germline V gene are SGHTA and FQGNSA. V was clipped by 1 base and J by 9 bases; unmatched bases: 8. The CDR3 length is 17 residues. CDR3 sequence reads: CASSLGLGQGAGSPLHF. In nucleotides, the CDR3 is TGTGCCAGCAGCTTAGGACTCGGACAGGGGGCGGGTTCACCCCTCCACTTT.

The chain has TRBV7-2 and TRBJ2-1; D not certain. V was clipped by 4 bases and J by 0 bases, with 4 bases between them. Germline lookup yields CDR1 SGHTA and CDR2 FQGNSA. This CDR3 has 13 residues. CDR3 loop: CASSSNSYNEQFF. The CDR3 nucleotides are TGTGCCAGCAGCTCTAACTCCTACAATGAGCAGTTCTTC.

V usage is TRBV3-1 (or the pseudogene TRBV3-2) and J usage is TRBJ2-2; D is possibly TRBD2 (6 bases). CDR1 is LGHDT and CDR2 is YNNKEL in the germline V gene (reference sequence). Trimming took 4 bases from V and 1 from J, leaving 16 bases between them. CDR3 length: 17 amino acids. In DNA, the CDR3 is TGTGCCAGCAGCCTCAGAGTCGGGGGTAGGAACACCGGGGAGCTGTTTTTT. It encodes CASSLRVGGRNTGELFF.

The J gene is TRBJ1-5, the V gene TRBV19, with D hard to call. CDR1 LNHDA and CDR2 SQIVND come from the germline V gene (reference sequence). CDR3 length equals 15 residues. V gave up 3 bases and J gave up 6 bases, with 15 bases separating them. In DNA, the CDR3 is TGTGCCAGTAGTATCGGTCAGGTTAACCTTCAGCCCCAGCATTTT. Protein product: CASSIGQVNLQPQHF.

CDR3 DNA sequence: TGTGCCTGCCCCCGGACCGGAGGTGGAAACACCATATATTTT. This codes for CACPRTGGGNTIYF. This sequence joins TRBV30 and TRBJ1-3; D is undetermined. V was shortened by 6 bases and J by 3 bases, with 15 bases between the two germline ends. This CDR3 spans 14 amino acids. Germline values: CDR1 GTSNPN, CDR2 SVGIG (reference sequence).

The chain links TRBV6-1 to TRBJ1-2; possibly TRBD1 for D (5 bases). Trimming took off 2 bases at V and 5 bases at J, with 18 bases between the two ends. The V gene's germline CDR1 is MNHNS and CDR2 SASEGT. The CDR3 has 16 residues. The CDR3, as DNA: TGTGCCAGCAGTGAATCCGACAGCCTGGGCTTATATGGCTACACCTTC. Its translation is CASSESDSLGLYGYTF.

This chain uses TRBV29-1 with TRBJ2-1; D gene unclear. Trimming removed 4 bases from V and 7 bases from J, with 14 bases in between. This CDR3 comprises 13 residues. Germline values: CDR1 SQVTM, CDR2 ANQGSEA. The CDR3 DNA is TGCAGCGTTGGGCGCCAGGTGCGAAATGAGCAGTTCTTC. Its protein is CSVGRQVRNEQFF.

The chain combines TRBV7-2 with TRBJ2-2; D is undetermined. V lost 3 bases and J lost 0, with 11 bases in between. Germline values: CDR1 SGHTA, CDR2 FQGNSA. CDR3 length: 16 amino acids. The CDR3 region is CASSFTTPANTGELFF. CDR3 coding DNA: TGTGCCAGCAGCTTTACGACACCGGCGAACACCGGGGAGCTGTTTTTT.